The TCR beta chain described here comes from a study of shared clonotypes between healthy human individuals. In this sample, this clone turned up a few times. As yet, its antigen is unknown. This CDR3 has 16 residues. The V segment lost 1 base and the J segment 2 bases; nucleotides outside the gene matches: 5. Germline V CDR1 and CDR2: LGHNA, YSLEER. Study-wide results and caveats: At large depth, rarefaction still showed sorted-subset sequencing to be incomplete. Only blood was sampled, and tissue TCR repertoires likely differ from blood ones.

In the source study's methods: ImmunoSEQ sequences covered only the junction and lacked quality scores; filtering therefore differed. The method was immunoSEQ multiplex PCR; TCRdb's version includes in-frame clones alone and lacks a portion of them. From that table come the V and J calls and clone size; the DNA was used to work out D and trimming. The table shows about 1.1 million clones, with 77% occurring only once. This rearrangement joins TRBV4-3 to TRBJ2-3; TRBD2 matches 8 bases. The receptor comes from a man between 18 and 29 years old in good health. Some clones in this sample may be carry-over from other donors' samples. The sequencing sample was made of memory CD4+ T cells from PBMCs. As for subset: CD45RA-negative fraction. CDR3 region: CASSQVLAGSTDTQYF. In DNA form, the CDR3 reads TGCGCCAGCAGCCAAGTTCTAGCGGGCTCCACAGATACGCAGTATTTT.